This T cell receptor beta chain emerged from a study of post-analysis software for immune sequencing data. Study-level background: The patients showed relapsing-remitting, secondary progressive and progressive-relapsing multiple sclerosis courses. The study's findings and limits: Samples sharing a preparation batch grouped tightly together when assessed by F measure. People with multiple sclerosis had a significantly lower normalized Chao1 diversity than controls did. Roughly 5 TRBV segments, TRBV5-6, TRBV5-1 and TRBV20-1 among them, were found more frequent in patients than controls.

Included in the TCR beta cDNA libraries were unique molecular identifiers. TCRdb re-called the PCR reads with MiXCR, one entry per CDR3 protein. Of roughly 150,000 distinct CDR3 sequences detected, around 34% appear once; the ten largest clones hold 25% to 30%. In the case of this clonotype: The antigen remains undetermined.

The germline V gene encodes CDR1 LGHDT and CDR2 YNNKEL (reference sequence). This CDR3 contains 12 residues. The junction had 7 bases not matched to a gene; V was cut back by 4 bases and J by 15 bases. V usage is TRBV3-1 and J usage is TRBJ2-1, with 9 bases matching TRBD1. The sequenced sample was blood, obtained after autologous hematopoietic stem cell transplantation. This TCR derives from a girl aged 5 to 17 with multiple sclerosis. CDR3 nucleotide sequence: TGTGCCAGCAGCCCGCCGGGACAGGGACGGTTCTTC. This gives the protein CASSPPGQGRFF.